This entry lists 22 T cell receptor beta chains sequenced from one sample in a study of OX40 agonist ivuxolimab in advanced cancers. Data came from immunoSEQ multiplex PCR; TCRdb stores just in-frame clones and leaves some out. The sample comprises roughly 64,000 clones, around 84% of which are singletons, and over 2.5% rests with the top ten. The sample here was CD4+ or CD8+ T cells sorted from blood, taken in a trial of the OX40 agonist ivuxolimab. The receptor set was obtained from an adult with an advanced solid tumor such as melanoma, head and neck, liver or kidney cancer.

This chain links TRBV10-3 with TRBJ2-1; D unresolved. Germline lookup yields CDR1 ENHRY and CDR2 SYGVKD. Trimming stripped 0 bases from V and 8 bases from J, with 11 bases between. The CDR3 totals 14 residues. In DNA form, the CDR3 reads TGTGCCATCAGTGAGTCGGTACGTGGGGATGAGCAGTTCTTC. Translation gives CAISESVRGDEQFF.

This clone was observed once. This rearrangement joins TRBV6-5 to TRBJ2-5; 12 nucleotides line up with TRBD2. The germline V gene encodes CDR1 MNHEY and CDR2 SVGAGI. V shed 4 bases, J shed 4 bases, and the junction held 4 bases outside the gene matches. CDR3 length: 15 residues. The CDR3 here is CASSSTTSGGETQYF. The CDR3 DNA reads as TGTGCCAGCAGTTCTACGACTAGCGGGGGAGAGACCCAGTACTTC.

Here the CDR3 reads CASKDRGLYEQYF. CDR3 in DNA: TGCGCCAGCAAGGACAGGGGGCTGTACGAGCAGTACTTC. The V gene is TRBV10-2, the J gene TRBJ2-7; TRBD1 agrees at 11 bases. The germline gives CDR1 WSHSY, CDR2 SAAADI. The CDR3 is made up of 13 amino acids. The V segment lost 7 bases and the J segment 4 bases; nucleotides outside the gene matches: 3.

V gene TRBV18 combines with J gene TRBJ2-1; tentatively, D is TRBD2 (6 bases). With 2 bases removed from V and 10 bases from J, the gap between germline ends came to 24 bases. The CDR3 has 17 amino acids. Germline V gives CDR1 KGHSH, CDR2 LQKENI. The CDR3 here is CASSPNPSGSRVREQFF. The CDR3 region has the DNA TGTGCCAGCTCACCAAATCCGAGCGGGTCCCGTGTTAGGGAGCAGTTCTTC.

The rearrangement joins TRBV7-9 to TRBJ1-1; D unresolved. The CDR3 has 12 amino acids. CDR1 is SEHNR and CDR2 is FQNEAQ in the germline V gene (reference sequence). The V end was cut by 7 bases, the J end by 2 bases, with 8 bases between. CDR3 residues: CASTTGNTEAFF. Written as DNA, the CDR3 is TGTGCCAGCACCACGGGAAACACTGAAGCTTTCTTT.

The CDR3 bases are TGCGCCAGCAGCCCGGGACTCAATCAGCCCCAGCATTTT. Translating gives CASSPGLNQPQHF. The chain carries TRBV5-1 and TRBJ1-5, with D perhaps TRBD1 (5 bases). This CDR3 contains 13 residues. Per germline, CDR1 SGHRS and CDR2 YFSETQ. The germline V and J ends were trimmed by 4 bases and 3 bases, with 8 bases remaining between them.

This clone was seen just once. This chain links TRBV6-5 with TRBJ2-7; TRBD1 aligns across 7 bases. With V trimmed by 6 bases and J by 6 bases, 5 bases remained unmatched. The V gene's germline CDR1 is MNHEY and CDR2 SVGAGI. The CDR3 has 12 amino acids. This chain's CDR3 is CASRKNRGEQYF. The CDR3 DNA sequence: TGTGCCAGCAGAAAAAACAGGGGCGAGCAGTACTTC.

The chain joins TRBV15 to TRBJ1-5, with D possibly being TRBD1 (5 bases). The V gene's germline CDR1 is LNHNV and CDR2 YYDKDF (reference sequence). Trimming stripped 1 base from V and 3 bases from J, with 10 bases between. This CDR3 is 15 amino acids long. The CDR3 region has the DNA TGTGCCACCAGCAGAGCAGGGCTCGTCAATCAGCCCCAGCATTTT. Translating it yields CATSRAGLVNQPQHF.

This chain links TRBV10-3 with TRBJ2-1; TRBD2 might be the D (5 bases). The germline V and J ends were trimmed by 2 bases and 8 bases, with 16 bases remaining between them. The CDR3 is made up of 15 amino acids. CDR1 is ENHRY and CDR2 is SYGVKD in the germline V gene. CDR3 sequence: CAISEPRPKRDEQFF. Here the CDR3 DNA reads TGTGCCATCAGTGAGCCCCGACCGAAGAGGGATGAGCAGTTCTTC.

This chain links TRBV4-3 with TRBJ1-5; D gene uncertain. Trimming took off 0 bases at V and 3 bases at J, with 12 bases between the two ends. This CDR3 comprises 16 residues. In germline, CDR1 is LGHNA, CDR2 YSLEER. The CDR3 region is CASSQDMLGTNQPQHF. CDR3 in DNA: TGCGCCAGCAGCCAAGATATGTTAGGCACCAATCAGCCCCAGCATTTT.

This chain uses TRBV4-3 with TRBJ1-5; tentatively, D is TRBD1 (6 bases). Trimming removed 1 base at V and 0 bases at J, with 13 bases between. The CDR3 runs 17 residues. In germline, CDR1 is LGHNA, CDR2 YSLEER. CDR3 sequence (DNA): TGCGCCAGCAGCCAAGTTGGGGACAAGTATAGCAATCAGCCCCAGCATTTT. This codes for CASSQVGDKYSNQPQHF.

The chain employs TRBV5-6 and TRBJ2-5; 9 positions match TRBD2. CDR1 SGHDT and CDR2 YYEEEE come from the germline V gene. V lost 4 bases, J lost 3 bases, and 7 bases stayed unmatched. This CDR3 has 15 amino acids. The CDR3 protein is CASSRPIAGEETQYF. Written as DNA, the CDR3 is TGTGCCAGCAGCCGACCTATAGCGGGAGAAGAGACCCAGTACTTC.

V gene TRBV7-2 combines with J gene TRBJ2-3; perhaps TRBD1 as D (6 bases). Germline lookup yields CDR1 SGHTA and CDR2 FQGNSA. The CDR3 extends over 14 amino acids. Trimming removed 4 bases at V and 2 bases at J, with 10 bases between. Here the CDR3 reads CASSSTGLTDTQYF. In DNA form, the CDR3 reads TGTGCCAGCAGCTCTACAGGGCTCACAGATACGCAGTATTTT.

V is TRBV7-2 and J is TRBJ2-1; tentative D call: TRBD1 (6 bases). The germline V gene has CDR1 SGHTA and CDR2 FQGNSA. Trimming pared 1 base from V and 9 bases from J, leaving 13 bases between. CDR3 size: 14 residues. CDR3 bases: TGTGCCAGCAGCTTAGGGCAGGGGTCGGGTGAGCAGTTCTTC. This codes for CASSLGQGSGEQFF.

This clone was found a few times. The chain combines TRBV19 with TRBJ1-2; 9 nucleotides match TRBD1. The CDR3 spans 14 residues. The V segment lost 4 bases and the J segment 5 bases; nucleotides outside the gene matches: 5. The germline CDR1 and CDR2 sequences are LNHDA and SQIVND (reference sequence). This chain's CDR3 is CASSTETGGYGYTF. In DNA form, the CDR3 reads TGTGCCAGTAGTACCGAGACAGGGGGGTATGGCTACACCTTC.

The chain is built from TRBV10-3 and TRBJ1-3; D remains ambiguous. CDR1 and CDR2 from the germline V gene are ENHRY and SYGVKD. CDR3 length equals 17 residues. Trimming left V 4 bases short and J 1 base short, with 17 bases between. CDR3 in amino acids: CAISVLYRAVSGNTIYF. For the CDR3, the DNA is TGTGCCATCAGTGTTCTCTACCGGGCCGTGTCTGGAAACACCATATATTTT.

The chain recombines TRBV7-9 with TRBJ2-7, with unresolved D. Germline V gives CDR1 SEHNR, CDR2 FQNEAQ (reference sequence). Trimming removed 3 bases from V and 6 bases from J, with 6 bases in between. CDR3 length equals 11 residues. The CDR3 reads CASSFLGEQYF. Here the CDR3 DNA reads TGTGCCAGCAGCTTTCTGGGCGAGCAGTACTTC.

The chain is built from TRBV4-2 and TRBJ1-1, with D possibly TRBD1 on 6 matching bases. CDR3 length: 16 amino acids. The V gene's germline CDR1 is LGHNA and CDR2 YNFKEQ. With 3 bases removed from V and 5 bases from J, the gap between germline ends came to 19 bases. The CDR3 coding sequence is TGTGCCAGCAGCCAGGATAGGGACACCCCAGGAACTGAAGCTTTCTTT. Protein: CASSQDRDTPGTEAFF.

The chain has TRBV7-9 and TRBJ2-2; D gene uncertain. The germline V gene has CDR1 SEHNR and CDR2 FQNEAQ (reference sequence). The CDR3 is made up of 14 amino acids. Trimming removed 5 bases from V and 7 bases from J, with 14 bases in between. DNA for the CDR3: TGTGCCAGCAGCCCCCAGGTTGTGGGCGGGGAGCTGTTTTTT. The encoded protein is CASSPQVVGGELFF. The entire variable domain, with the rest obtained from reference TRBV7-9 and TRBJ2-2, is as follows: DTGVSQNPRHKITKRGQNVTFRCDPISEHNRLYWYRQTLGQGPEFLTYFQNEAQLEKSRLLSDRFSAERPKGSFSTLEIQRTEQGDSAMYLCASSPQVVGGELFFGEGSRLTVL.

A few counts support this clone. The chain couples TRBV5-8 to TRBJ2-5; TRBD1 matches at 7 bases. Germline CDR1 reads SGHTS; CDR2 reads YDEGEE. V gave up 2 bases and J gave up 7 bases; unmatched junction bases: 5. This CDR3 spans 13 amino acids. The CDR3 loop is CASSLDRDGTQYF. CDR3 sequence (DNA): TGTGCCAGCAGCTTAGACAGGGATGGGACCCAGTACTTC.

V usage is TRBV5-1 and J usage is TRBJ2-1; TRBD2 is a possible D gene (6 bases). The germline CDR1 and CDR2 sequences are SGHRS and YFSETQ. This CDR3 has 16 amino acids. Trimming took off 1 base at V and 4 bases at J, with 15 bases between the two ends. The CDR3 reads CASSLKLAPMYNEQFF. The CDR3 bases are TGCGCCAGCAGCTTGAAGCTAGCGCCAATGTACAATGAGCAGTTCTTC.

CDR3 sequence (DNA): TGTGCCAGTAGTATAGAGTCGCCTAGCACAGATACGCAGTATTTT. Its translation is CASSIESPSTDTQYF. The chain links TRBV19 to TRBJ2-3; D not resolved. The CDR3 is made up of 15 amino acids. V dropped 0 bases and J dropped 0 bases, with 7 bases sitting between them. CDR1 LNHDA and CDR2 SQIVND come from the germline V gene (reference sequence).